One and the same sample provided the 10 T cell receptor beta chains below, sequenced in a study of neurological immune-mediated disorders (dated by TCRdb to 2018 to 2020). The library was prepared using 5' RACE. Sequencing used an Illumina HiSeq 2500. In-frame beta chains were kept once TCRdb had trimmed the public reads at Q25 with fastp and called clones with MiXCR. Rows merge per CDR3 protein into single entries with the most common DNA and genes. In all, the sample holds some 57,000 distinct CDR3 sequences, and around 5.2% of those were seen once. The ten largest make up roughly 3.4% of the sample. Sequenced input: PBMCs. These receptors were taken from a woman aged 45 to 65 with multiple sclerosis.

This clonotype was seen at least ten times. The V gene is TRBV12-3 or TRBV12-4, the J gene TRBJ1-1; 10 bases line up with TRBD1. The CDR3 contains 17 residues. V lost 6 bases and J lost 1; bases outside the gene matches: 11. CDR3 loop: CASSSSVTGGSNTEAFF. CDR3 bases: TGTGCCAGCAGCTCTTCCGTGACAGGGGGCTCGAACACTGAAGCTTTCTTT.

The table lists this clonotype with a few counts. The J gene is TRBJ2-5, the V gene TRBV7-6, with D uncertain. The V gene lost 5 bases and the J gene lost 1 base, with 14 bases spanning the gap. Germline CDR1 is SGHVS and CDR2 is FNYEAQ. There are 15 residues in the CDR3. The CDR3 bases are TGTGCCAGCAGCCCGGTAGTAGCCGGCCAAGAGACCCAGTACTTC. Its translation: CASSPVVAGQETQYF. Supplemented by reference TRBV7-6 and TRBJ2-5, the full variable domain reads GAGVSQSPRYKVTKRGQDVALRCDPISGHVSLYWYRQALGQGPEFLTYFNYEAQQDKSGLPNDRFSAERPEGSISTLTIQRTEQRDSAMYRCASSPVVAGQETQYFGPGTRLLVL.

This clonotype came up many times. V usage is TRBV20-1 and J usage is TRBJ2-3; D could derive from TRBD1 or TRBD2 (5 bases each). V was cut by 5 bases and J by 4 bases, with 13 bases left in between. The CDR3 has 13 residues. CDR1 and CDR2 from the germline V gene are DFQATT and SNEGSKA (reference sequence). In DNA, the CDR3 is TGCAGTGCTCTAGAAATGGGACCAGATACGCAGTATTTT. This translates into CSALEMGPDTQYF.

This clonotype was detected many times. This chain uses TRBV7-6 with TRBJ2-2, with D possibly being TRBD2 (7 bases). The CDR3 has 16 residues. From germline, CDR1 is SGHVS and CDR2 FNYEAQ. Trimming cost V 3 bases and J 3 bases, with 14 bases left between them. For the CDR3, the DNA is TGTGCCAGCAGCTTCAGGACTAGGGGGGACACCGGGGAGCTGTTTTTT. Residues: CASSFRTRGDTGELFF.

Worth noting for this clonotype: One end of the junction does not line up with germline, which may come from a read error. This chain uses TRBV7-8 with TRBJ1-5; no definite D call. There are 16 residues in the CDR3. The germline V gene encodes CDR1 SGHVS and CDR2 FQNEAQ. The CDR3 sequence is CASSLGRAASNQPQNF. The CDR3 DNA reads TGTGCCAGCAGCTTAGGTCGGGCAGCTAGCAATCAGCCCCAGAATTTT. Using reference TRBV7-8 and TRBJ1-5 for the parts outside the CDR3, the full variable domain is GAGVSQSPRYKVAKRGQDVALRCDPISGHVSLFWYQQALGQGPEFLTYFQNEAQLDKSGLPSDRFFAERPEGSVSTLKIQRTQQEDSAVYLCASSLGRAASNQPQNFGDGTRLSIL.

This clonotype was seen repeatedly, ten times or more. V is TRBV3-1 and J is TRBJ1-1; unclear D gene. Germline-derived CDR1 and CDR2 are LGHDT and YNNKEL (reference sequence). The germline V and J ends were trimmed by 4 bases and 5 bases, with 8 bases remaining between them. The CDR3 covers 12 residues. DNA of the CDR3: TGTGCCAGCAGCCTCTCTGCGACTGAAGCTTTCTTT. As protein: CASSLSATEAFF.

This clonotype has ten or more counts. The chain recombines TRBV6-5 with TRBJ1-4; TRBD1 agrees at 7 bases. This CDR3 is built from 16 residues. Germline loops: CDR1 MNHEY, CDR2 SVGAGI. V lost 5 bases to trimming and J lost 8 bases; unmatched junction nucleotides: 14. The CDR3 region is CASSISRTGLGEKLFF. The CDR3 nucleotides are TGTGCCAGCAGTATATCCCGGACAGGATTGGGAGAAAAACTGTTTTTT.

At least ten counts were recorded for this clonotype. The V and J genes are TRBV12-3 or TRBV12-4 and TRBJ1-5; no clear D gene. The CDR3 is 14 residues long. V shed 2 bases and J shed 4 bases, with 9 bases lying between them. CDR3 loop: CASSLSLGNQPQHF. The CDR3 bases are TGTGCCAGCAGTTTATCGCTGGGGAATCAGCCCCAGCATTTT.

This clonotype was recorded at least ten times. CDR3 DNA sequence: TGCAGTGCTTATACCGCAACTAATGAAAAACTGTTTTTT. Amino acid sequence: CSAYTATNEKLFF. V and J are TRBV20-1 and TRBJ1-4; D remains ambiguous. Germline assignment: CDR1 DFQATT and CDR2 SNEGSKA (reference sequence). V was cut by 5 bases and J by 0 bases, with 7 bases left in between. The CDR3 totals 13 residues.

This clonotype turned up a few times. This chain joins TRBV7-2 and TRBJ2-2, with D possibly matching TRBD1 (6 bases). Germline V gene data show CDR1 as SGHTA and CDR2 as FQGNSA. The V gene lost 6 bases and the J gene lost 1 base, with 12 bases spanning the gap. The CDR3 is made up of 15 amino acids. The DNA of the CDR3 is TGTGCCAGCAGGTTTATACAGGGGAACACCGGGGAGCTGTTTTTT. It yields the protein CASRFIQGNTGELFF.